The next 5 T cell receptor beta chains were all read from a single sample in a study of early T cells in non-severe SARS-CoV-2 infection. Using its own MiXCR run on the 5' RACE reads, TCRdb lists one record per CDR3 protein. Found here are about 80,000 distinct CDR3 sequences, 9.5% to 15% of them singletons; the top ten hold roughly 16%. This sample comprised whole blood, obtained at baseline. The source of these receptors is an adult who was a healthcare worker with PCR-confirmed SARS-CoV-2 infection or an uninfected control (not recorded which). The donor label of this sample is uncertain.

This clonotype was seen a few times. V usage is TRBV20-1 and J usage is TRBJ1-1; possible D gene TRBD1, 6 bases. This CDR3 contains 14 residues. V was pared by 1 base and J by 3 bases, with 12 bases between. Germline lookup yields CDR1 DFQATT and CDR2 SNEGSKA (reference sequence). Here the CDR3 DNA reads TGCAGTGCTAGAGGGGACACTTTCTACACTGAAGCTTTCTTT. This gives the protein CSARGDTFYTEAFF.

The chain couples TRBV20-1 to TRBJ2-2; perhaps TRBD2 as D (6 bases). The germline V and J ends were trimmed by 3 bases and 4 bases, with 21 bases remaining between them. This CDR3 is 17 amino acids long. CDR1 DFQATT and CDR2 SNEGSKA come from the germline V gene (reference sequence). The CDR3, as DNA: TGCAGTGCTAGCCCTTTCGGAGGGAAGGAGATCACCGGGGAGCTGTTTTTT. This sequence encodes CSASPFGGKEITGELFF.

Comments on this clonotype: One end of the junction does not line up with germline, which may come from a read error. The J gene is TRBJ2-3, the V gene TRBV9, with D unclear. CDR3 length: 14 residues. Germline V gene lookup returns CDR1 SGDLS and CDR2 YYNGEE. CDR3 region: CASSVASNADTQYF. CDR3 bases: TGCGCCAGCAGCGTAGCTAGTAACGCAGATACGCAGTATTTT.

This clonotype was seen more than once but under ten times. V gene TRBV2 combines with J gene TRBJ2-3, with 8 nucleotides matching TRBD1. V dropped 8 bases and J dropped 6; count of bases not matched to a gene: 10. CDR3 size: 14 residues. Per germline, CDR1 SNHLY and CDR2 FYNNEI. Here the CDR3 reads CASRGQGTGDTQYF. In DNA form, the CDR3 reads TGTGCCAGCCGAGGACAGGGAACCGGGGATACGCAGTATTTT.

Many counts were recorded for this clonotype. This CDR3 is CSATLAGALGSYNEQFF. The CDR3 coding sequence is TGCAGTGCTACTCTAGCGGGAGCGCTAGGGAGCTACAATGAGCAGTTCTTC. The rearrangement uses TRBV20-1 and TRBJ2-1, with 10 nucleotides matching TRBD2. Trimming at V came to 4 bases and at J to 3 bases, leaving 12 bases not matched to a gene. Germline V gene lookup returns CDR1 DFQATT and CDR2 SNEGSKA (reference sequence). The CDR3 is 17 amino acids.